Shown below are 23 T cell receptor beta chains from a single sample sequenced in a study of T cell responses to AZD1222 COVID-19 vaccine (dated by TCRdb to about 2021). The time point label for this specimen denotes: baseline before first vaccination. The intended sense of this specimen's treatment or condition label: meningococcal conjugate vaccine given as trial control. The library was generated by the immunoSEQ multiplex PCR assay. TCRdb provides this immuneACCESS table in a form limited to in-frame rearrangements. Some clones are lacking; in checked studies, under half of them reflect an unresolved V gene, and why the rest are absent is not known. This sample gives around 95,000 clones in total; over 75% of them show up just once. The ten largest clonotypes hold roughly 4.2% of the sample. Sequencing was performed on peripheral blood, taken on day 0 of MenACWY control vaccination. Receptors originate from an adult in good health.

The chain uses TRBV19 and TRBJ2-2; D unclear. This CDR3 region has 14 residues. Trimming left V 7 bases short and J 9 bases short, with 18 bases between. Germline lookup yields CDR1 LNHDA and CDR2 SQIVND (reference sequence). CDR3 sequence: CASTQDRLIRELFF. The CDR3, as DNA: TGTGCCAGTACCCAGGATCGACTCATAAGGGAGCTGTTTTTT.

The CDR3 sequence is CASQRTGVPYEQYF. CDR3 DNA sequence: TGTGCCAGCCAGAGGACAGGGGTCCCCTACGAGCAGTACTTC. The chain is built from TRBV7-2 and TRBJ2-7, with TRBD1 matching 9 bases. V lost 8 bases and J lost 2; bases outside the gene matches: 7. Germline CDR1 reads SGHTA; CDR2 reads FQGNSA. CDR3 length equals 14 residues.

The chain employs TRBV5-1 and TRBJ2-7; TRBD2 matches 9 bases. Germline assignment: CDR1 SGHRS and CDR2 YFSETQ. CDR3 size: 15 residues. The ends lost 2 bases at V and 4 bases at J; junction bases unmatched: 7. This chain's CDR3 is CASSFSGGSSYEQYF. In DNA, the CDR3 is TGCGCCAGCAGCTTCAGCGGGGGGTCCAGTTACGAGCAGTACTTC.

The chain links TRBV28 to TRBJ2-7; 7 bases map to TRBD2. CDR1 is MDHEN and CDR2 is SYDVKM in the germline V gene. The CDR3 runs 14 residues. The V segment lost 3 bases and the J segment 0 bases; nucleotides outside the gene matches: 2. The CDR3 loop reads CASSFGGSSYEQYF. CDR3 in DNA: TGTGCCAGCAGTTTCGGCGGGAGCTCCTACGAGCAGTACTTC.

The chain has TRBV27 and TRBJ2-1; D not certain. V was clipped by 6 bases and J by 8 bases, with 17 bases between them. This CDR3 region has 14 residues. CDR1 and CDR2 from the germline V gene are MNHEY and SMNVEV (reference sequence). The CDR3 is CASRLHMTMDEQFF. The CDR3 nucleotides are TGTGCCAGCAGGCTTCATATGACAATGGATGAGCAGTTCTTC.

The chain links TRBV7-2 to TRBJ2-7, with 7 bases lining up with TRBD1. CDR3 length: 14 residues. Germline trimming cut 4 bases from V and 3 bases from J; bases unmatched to any gene: 6. Per the germline V gene, CDR1 is SGHTA and CDR2 is FQGNSA. Here the CDR3 reads CASSSYRGNYEQYF. The CDR3 coding sequence is TGTGCCAGCAGCTCTTACAGGGGAAACTACGAGCAGTACTTC.

The chain combines TRBV28 with TRBJ2-7, with D unclear. V lost 6 bases, J lost 0 bases, and 15 bases lay in between. The CDR3 loop spans 15 amino acids. Germline loops: CDR1 MDHEN, CDR2 SYDVKM. CDR3 region: CASRRRSLISYEQYF. As DNA, the CDR3 is TGTGCCAGCAGACGCAGATCATTAATCTCCTACGAGCAGTACTTC.

Turning to this clone: One end of the junction fails to match germline, which may point to a read error. The V call is TRBV7-7, the J call TRBJ2-7, with D perhaps given as TRBD1 or TRBD2 (5 bases each). The CDR3 consists of 14 residues. Germline V gives CDR1 SSHAT, CDR2 FNYEAQ (reference sequence). CDR3 in DNA: TGTGCTAGCAGCCCCCGGTTGGGAGACAGCGAGCAGTACTTC. Protein product: CASSPRLGDSEQYF.

The chain uses TRBV19 and TRBJ1-1; tentatively, D is TRBD1 (6 bases). V dropped 5 bases and J dropped 1 base, with 11 bases sitting between them. Looked up from germline, CDR1 is LNHDA and CDR2 is SQIVND (reference sequence). The CDR3 is 14 residues long. CDR3 nucleotides: TGTGCCAGTAGTTCGGGGGGCTGGAACACTGAAGCTTTCTTT. Translated, it gives CASSSGGWNTEAFF.

The rearrangement links TRBV7-9 to TRBJ1-1; 7 positions agree with TRBD1. With V trimmed by 2 bases and J by 5 bases, 8 bases remained unmatched. The CDR3 totals 15 residues. Germline values: CDR1 SEHNR, CDR2 FQNEAQ (reference sequence). The CDR3 bases are TGTGCCAGCAGCTTATCACAGGGGCTCCGGACTGAAGCTTTCTTT. It codes for CASSLSQGLRTEAFF.

The genes are TRBV5-6 and TRBJ2-3; D unresolved. CDR1 and CDR2 from the germline V gene are SGHDT and YYEEEE. The CDR3 is 14 residues long. Deletions cut 3 bases from V and 4 bases from J, with 12 bases between. The CDR3 DNA reads TGTGCCAGCAGCTCGGGTCTAGGGCCAGATACGCAGTATTTT. Its protein product is CASSSGLGPDTQYF.

V gene TRBV5-4 combines with J gene TRBJ2-1; the D gene is possibly TRBD1 (5 bases). Germline V CDR1 and CDR2: SGHNT, YYREEE (reference sequence). This CDR3 is 16 amino acids long. Trimming cost V 0 bases and J 2 bases, with 12 bases left between them. The CDR3 DNA reads as TGTGCCAGCAGCTTGGTGGCCAGGGTGGCCTACAATGAGCAGTTCTTC. It encodes CASSLVARVAYNEQFF. The full variable domain, completed using reference TRBV5-4 and TRBJ2-1, is ETGVTQSPTHLIKTRGQQVTLRCSSQSGHNTVSWYQQALGQGPQFIFQYYREEENGRGNFPPRFSGLQFPNYSSELNVNALELDDSALYLCASSLVARVAYNEQFFGPGTRLTVL.

This clone showed up just once. This chain joins TRBV5-5 and TRBJ1-4, with 7 nucleotides matching TRBD1. This CDR3 comprises 15 residues. V gave up 4 bases and J gave up 3 bases; unmatched junction bases: 6. CDR1 SGHKS and CDR2 YYEKEE come from the germline V gene (reference sequence). For the CDR3, the DNA is TGTGCCAGCAGCCTTACAGGGGACCCTAATGAAAAACTGTTTTTT. It specifies CASSLTGDPNEKLFF.

The V call is TRBV7-2, the J call TRBJ1-6; D uncertain. The CDR3 spans 13 residues. Germline CDR1 SGHTA, CDR2 FQGNSA. V lost 1 base, J lost 11 bases, and 9 bases lay in between. For the CDR3, the DNA is TGTGCCAGCAGCTTAGGGGGTCTTCCACCCCTCCACTTT. Its translation: CASSLGGLPPLHF.

This rearrangement joins TRBV4-3 to TRBJ2-6; unclear D gene. V dropped 0 bases and J dropped 0 bases, with 9 bases sitting between them. In germline, CDR1 is LGHNA, CDR2 YSLEER. The CDR3 is 17 residues long. CDR3 amino acids: CASSQDGVNSGANVLTF. The CDR3 DNA is TGCGCCAGCAGCCAAGATGGGGTCAACTCTGGGGCCAACGTCCTGACTTTC.

The V gene is TRBV9, the J gene TRBJ1-4; 7 bases are shared with TRBD1. The CDR3 loop spans 15 amino acids. The J segment lost 1 base and the V segment lost 3 bases, leaving 3 bases of the junction unmatched. The germline gives CDR1 SGDLS, CDR2 YYNGEE. CDR3 nucleotides: TGTGCCAGCAGCGCTGCAGGGGGAACTAATGAAAAACTGTTTTTT. This sequence encodes CASSAAGGTNEKLFF.

J is TRBJ1-5 and V is TRBV7-2, with D maybe TRBD1 (5 bases). Germline assignment: CDR1 SGHTA and CDR2 FQGNSA. The CDR3 covers 14 residues. V gave up 1 base and J gave up 6 bases, with 10 bases separating them. The CDR3 DNA follows: TGTGCCAGCAGCTTAGGGGGCGGAGGTCAGCCCCAGCATTTT. This encodes CASSLGGGGQPQHF.

V is TRBV19 and J is TRBJ2-4; 10 nucleotides line up with TRBD1. V lost 11 bases, J lost 0 bases, and 10 bases stayed unmatched. The CDR3 is made up of 16 amino acids. The germline CDR1 and CDR2 sequences are LNHDA and SQIVND (reference sequence). The CDR3: CARGTGDFEAKNIQYF. The CDR3 DNA sequence: TGTGCCCGCGGGACAGGGGATTTCGAAGCCAAAAACATTCAGTACTTC.

This CDR3 is CASSVDQVVDTQYF. In nucleotides, the CDR3 is TGTGCCAGCAGCGTCGACCAGGTTGTGGATACGCAGTATTTT. The V call is TRBV9, the J call TRBJ2-3; the D is unclear. There are 14 residues in the CDR3. Germline CDR1 reads SGDLS; CDR2 reads YYNGEE. V lost 2 bases to trimming and J lost 6 bases, with 13 bases between them.

The V and J genes are TRBV4-2 and TRBJ2-7; 12 bases are shared with TRBD2. The ends lost 3 bases at V and 2 bases at J; junction bases unmatched: 2. CDR3 size: 15 residues. The germline gives CDR1 LGHNA, CDR2 YNFKEQ. CDR3 loop: CASSQGLAGTYEQYF. The CDR3 DNA is TGTGCCAGCAGCCAGGGACTAGCGGGCACCTACGAGCAGTACTTC.

Only a few counts were recorded for this clone. The chain carries TRBV30 and TRBJ1-6; D is perhaps TRBD1 (5 bases). The V gene's germline CDR1 is GTSNPN and CDR2 SVGIG (reference sequence). Trimming removed 4 bases from V and 6 bases from J, with 16 bases in between. The CDR3 spans 15 residues. The CDR3: CAWTHPQGGNSPLHF. The CDR3 DNA is TGTGCCTGGACACACCCCCAGGGTGGTAATTCACCCCTCCACTTT. Combining the CDR3 with reference TRBV30 and TRBJ1-6 gives the whole variable domain SQTIHQWPATLVQPVGSPLSLECTVEGTSNPNLYWYRQAAGRGLQLLFYSVGIGQISSEVPQNLSASRPQDRQFILSSKKLLLSDSGFYLCAWTHPQGGNSPLHFGNGTRLTVT.

This rearrangement joins TRBV20-1 to TRBJ2-7; D gene unclear. Trimming pared 3 bases from V and 0 bases from J, leaving 15 bases between. Germline-derived CDR1 and CDR2 are DFQATT and SNEGSKA (reference sequence). The CDR3 contains 15 residues. CDR3 DNA: TGCAGTGCTAGTCCTCGGACCAAGGGCTCCTACGAGCAGTACTTC. The encoded protein is CSASPRTKGSYEQYF.

CDR3 loop: CASSRQGTGSDTGELFF. CDR3 coding DNA: TGTGCCAGTAGTCGACAGGGGACGGGGAGTGACACCGGGGAGCTGTTTTTT. This chain connects TRBV19 to TRBJ2-2; TRBD1 matches at 8 bases. Germline-derived CDR1 and CDR2 are LNHDA and SQIVND (reference sequence). The CDR3 length is 17 residues. Trimming at V came to 5 bases and at J to 3 bases, leaving 11 bases not matched to a gene.